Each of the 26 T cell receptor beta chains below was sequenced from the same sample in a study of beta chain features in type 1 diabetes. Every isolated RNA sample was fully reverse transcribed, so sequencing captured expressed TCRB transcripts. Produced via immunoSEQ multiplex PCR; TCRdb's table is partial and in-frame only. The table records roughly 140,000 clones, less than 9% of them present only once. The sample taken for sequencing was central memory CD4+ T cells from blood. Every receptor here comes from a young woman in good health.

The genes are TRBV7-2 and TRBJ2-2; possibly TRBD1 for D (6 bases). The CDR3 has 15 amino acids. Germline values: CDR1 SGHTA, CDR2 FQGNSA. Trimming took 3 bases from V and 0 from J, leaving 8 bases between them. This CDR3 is CASSLDSTNTGELFF. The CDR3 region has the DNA TGTGCCAGCAGCTTGGACAGTACGAACACCGGGGAGCTGTTTTTT.

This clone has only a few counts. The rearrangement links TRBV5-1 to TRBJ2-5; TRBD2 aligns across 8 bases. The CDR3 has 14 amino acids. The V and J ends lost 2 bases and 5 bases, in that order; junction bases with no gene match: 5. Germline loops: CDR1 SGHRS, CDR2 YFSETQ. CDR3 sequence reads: CASSLVAGWETQYF. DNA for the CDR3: TGCGCCAGCAGCTTAGTAGCGGGATGGGAGACCCAGTACTTC. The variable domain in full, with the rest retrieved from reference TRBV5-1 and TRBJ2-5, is KAGVTQTPRYLIKTRGQQVTLSCSPISGHRSVSWYQQTPGQGLQFLFEYFSETQRNKGNFPGRFSGRQFSNSRSEMNVSTLELGDSALYLCASSLVAGWETQYFGPGTRLLVL.

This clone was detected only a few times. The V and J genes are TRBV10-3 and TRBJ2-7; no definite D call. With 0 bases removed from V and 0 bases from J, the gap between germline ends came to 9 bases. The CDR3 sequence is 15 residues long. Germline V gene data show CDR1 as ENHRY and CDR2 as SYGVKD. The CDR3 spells CAISESSASSYEQYF. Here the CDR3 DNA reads TGTGCCATCAGTGAGTCGTCCGCCAGCTCCTACGAGCAGTACTTC.

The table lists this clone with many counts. The CDR3 bases are TGTGCCAGCAGTGAATTCACCGGGACAGGTGACGAAAAACTGTTTTTT. It encodes CASSEFTGTGDEKLFF. V and J are TRBV25-1 and TRBJ1-4, with 8 bases matching TRBD1. V lost 1 base, J lost 8 bases, and 9 bases stayed unmatched. Germline V gene data show CDR1 as MGHDK and CDR2 as SYGVNS. The CDR3 totals 16 residues. Supplemented by reference TRBV25-1 and TRBJ1-4, the full variable domain reads EADIYQTPRYLVIGTGKKITLECSQTMGHDKMYWYQQDPGMELHLIHYSYGVNSTEKGDLSSESTVSRIRTEHFPLTLESARPSHTSQYLCASSEFTGTGDEKLFFGSGTQLSVL.

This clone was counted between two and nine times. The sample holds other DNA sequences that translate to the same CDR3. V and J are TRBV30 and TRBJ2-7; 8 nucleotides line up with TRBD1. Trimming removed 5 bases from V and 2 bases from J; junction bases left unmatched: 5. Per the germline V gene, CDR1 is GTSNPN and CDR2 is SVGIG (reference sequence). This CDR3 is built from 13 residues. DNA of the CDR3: TGTGCCTGGTCGAGACAGGGGCCCTACGAGCAGTACTTC. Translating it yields CAWSRQGPYEQYF.

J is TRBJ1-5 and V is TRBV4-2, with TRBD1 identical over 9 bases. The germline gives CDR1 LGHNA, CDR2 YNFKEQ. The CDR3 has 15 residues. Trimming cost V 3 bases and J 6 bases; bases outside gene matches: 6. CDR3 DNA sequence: TGTGCCAGCAGCCACCCCGGGACAGGGCTTCAGCCCCAGCATTTT. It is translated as CASSHPGTGLQPQHF.

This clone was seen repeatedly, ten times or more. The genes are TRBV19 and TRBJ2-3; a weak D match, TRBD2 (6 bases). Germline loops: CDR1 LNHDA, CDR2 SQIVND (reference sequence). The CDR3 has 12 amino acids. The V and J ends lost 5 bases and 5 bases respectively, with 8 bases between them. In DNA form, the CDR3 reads TGTGCCAGTAGTCAGGGAGGAGATACGCAGTATTTT. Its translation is CASSQGGDTQYF.

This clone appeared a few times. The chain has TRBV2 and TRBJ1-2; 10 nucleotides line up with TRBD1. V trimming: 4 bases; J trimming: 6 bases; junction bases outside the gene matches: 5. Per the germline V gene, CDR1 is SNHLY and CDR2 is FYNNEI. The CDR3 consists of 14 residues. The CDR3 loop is CASSVETGGNGYTF. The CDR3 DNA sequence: TGTGCCAGCAGTGTTGAGACAGGGGGCAATGGCTACACCTTC.

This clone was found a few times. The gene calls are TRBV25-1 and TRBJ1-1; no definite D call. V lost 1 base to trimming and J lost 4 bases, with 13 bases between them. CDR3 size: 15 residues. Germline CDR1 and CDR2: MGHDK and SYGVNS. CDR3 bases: TGTGCCAGCAGTGAATGGGGAGACCTGGGCACTGAAGCTTTCTTT. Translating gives CASSEWGDLGTEAFF.

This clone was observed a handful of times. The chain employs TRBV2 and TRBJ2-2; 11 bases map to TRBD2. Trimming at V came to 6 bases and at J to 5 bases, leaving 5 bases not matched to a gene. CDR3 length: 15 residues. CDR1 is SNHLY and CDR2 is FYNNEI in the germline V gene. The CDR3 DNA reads TGTGCCAGCAGGTCCAGACTAGCGGGGACCGGGGAGCTGTTTTTT. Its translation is CASRSRLAGTGELFF.

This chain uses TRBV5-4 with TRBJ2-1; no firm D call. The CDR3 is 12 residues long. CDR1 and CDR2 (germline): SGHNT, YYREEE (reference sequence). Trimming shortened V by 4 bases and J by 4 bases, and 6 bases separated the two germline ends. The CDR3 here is CASSLPYNEQFF. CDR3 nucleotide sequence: TGTGCCAGCAGCCTCCCTTACAATGAGCAGTTCTTC.

The DNA of the CDR3 is TGTGCCAGCAGCCGGACAGGGGAGGAGACCCAGTACTTC. Translated, it gives CASSRTGEETQYF. This chain links TRBV7-2 with TRBJ2-5; the match to TRBD1 covers 9 bases. J was trimmed by 5 bases and V by 5 bases; bases with no gene match: 3. This CDR3 region has 13 residues. Germline V gene data show CDR1 as SGHTA and CDR2 as FQGNSA.

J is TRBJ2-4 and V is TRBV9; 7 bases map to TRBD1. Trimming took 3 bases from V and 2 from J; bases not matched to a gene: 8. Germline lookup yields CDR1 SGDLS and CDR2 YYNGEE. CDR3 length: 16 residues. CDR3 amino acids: CASSEGAGPSKNIQYF. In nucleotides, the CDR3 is TGTGCCAGCAGCGAGGGGGCAGGCCCGTCCAAAAACATTCAGTACTTC.

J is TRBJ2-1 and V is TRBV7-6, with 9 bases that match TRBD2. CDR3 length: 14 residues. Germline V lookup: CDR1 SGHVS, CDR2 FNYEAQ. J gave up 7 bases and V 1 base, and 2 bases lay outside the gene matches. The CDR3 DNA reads TGTGCCAGCAGCTTAGAGGCGGGGGGGAATGAGCAGTTCTTC. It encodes CASSLEAGGNEQFF.

The CDR3 here is CASSLDRAADTQYF. The CDR3 DNA reads as TGTGCCAGCAGCCTCGACAGGGCGGCAGATACGCAGTATTTT. The chain employs TRBV7-2 and TRBJ2-3; TRBD1 agrees at 7 bases. This CDR3 contains 14 residues. CDR1 and CDR2 from the germline V gene are SGHTA and FQGNSA. J was trimmed by 4 bases and V by 5 bases; bases with no gene match: 6.

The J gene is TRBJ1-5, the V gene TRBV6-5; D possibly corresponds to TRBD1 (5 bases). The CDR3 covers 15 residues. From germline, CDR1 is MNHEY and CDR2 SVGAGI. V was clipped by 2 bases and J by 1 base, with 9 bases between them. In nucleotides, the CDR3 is TGTGCCAGCAGTTACGGGGGGGGGAGCAATCAGCCCCAGCATTTT. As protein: CASSYGGGSNQPQHF.

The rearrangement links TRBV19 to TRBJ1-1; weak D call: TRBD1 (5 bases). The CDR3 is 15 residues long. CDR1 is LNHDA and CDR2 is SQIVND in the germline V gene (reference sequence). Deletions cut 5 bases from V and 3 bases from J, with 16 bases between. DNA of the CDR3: TGTGCCAGTAGTCCGTCTGCAGGGTGGGACACTGAAGCTTTCTTT. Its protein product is CASSPSAGWDTEAFF.

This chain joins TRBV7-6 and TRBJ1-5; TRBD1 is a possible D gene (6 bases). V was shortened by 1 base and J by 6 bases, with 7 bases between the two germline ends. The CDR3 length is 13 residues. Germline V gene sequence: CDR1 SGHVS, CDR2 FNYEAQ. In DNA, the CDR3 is TGTGCCAGCAGCTTAGACAGGGCTCAGCCCCAGCATTTT. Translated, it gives CASSLDRAQPQHF.

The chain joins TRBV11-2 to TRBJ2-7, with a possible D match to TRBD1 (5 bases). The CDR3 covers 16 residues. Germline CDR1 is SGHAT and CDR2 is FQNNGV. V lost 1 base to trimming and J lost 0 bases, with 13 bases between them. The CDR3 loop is CASSLAGTQGSYEQYF. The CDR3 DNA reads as TGTGCCAGCAGCTTAGCAGGCACCCAGGGCTCCTACGAGCAGTACTTC.

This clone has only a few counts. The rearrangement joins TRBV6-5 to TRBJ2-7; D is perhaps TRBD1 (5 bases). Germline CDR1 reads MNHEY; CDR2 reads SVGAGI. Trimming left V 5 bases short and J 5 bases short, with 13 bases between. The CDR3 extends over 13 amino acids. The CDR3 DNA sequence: TGTGCCAGCAGTCCCCAGGGTTTGCACGAGCAGTACTTC. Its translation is CASSPQGLHEQYF.

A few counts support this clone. The CDR3 nucleotides read TGTGCCAGCAGCCCGGGACAGATCCTCTCTGGGGCCAACGTCCTGACTTTC. The encoded protein is CASSPGQILSGANVLTF. The chain has TRBV7-8 and TRBJ2-6, with 7 bases aligning to TRBD1. Germline V gene sequence: CDR1 SGHVS, CDR2 FQNEAQ. The J segment lost 0 bases and the V segment lost 5 bases, leaving 7 bases of the junction unmatched. The CDR3 has 17 residues.

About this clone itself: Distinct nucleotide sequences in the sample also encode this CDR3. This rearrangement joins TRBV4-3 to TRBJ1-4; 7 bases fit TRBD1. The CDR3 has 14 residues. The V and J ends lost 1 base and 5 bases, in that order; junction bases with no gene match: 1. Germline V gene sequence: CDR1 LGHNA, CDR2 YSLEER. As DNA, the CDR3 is TGCGCCAGCAGCCAAGGACAGGGAAATGAAAAACTGTTTTTT. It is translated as CASSQGQGNEKLFF.

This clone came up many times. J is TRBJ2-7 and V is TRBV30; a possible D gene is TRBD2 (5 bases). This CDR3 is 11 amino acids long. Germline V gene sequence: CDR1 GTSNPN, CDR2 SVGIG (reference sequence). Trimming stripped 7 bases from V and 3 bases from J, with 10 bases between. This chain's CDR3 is CALRAGYEQYF. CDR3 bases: TGTGCCTTACGGGCGGGCTACGAGCAGTACTTC.

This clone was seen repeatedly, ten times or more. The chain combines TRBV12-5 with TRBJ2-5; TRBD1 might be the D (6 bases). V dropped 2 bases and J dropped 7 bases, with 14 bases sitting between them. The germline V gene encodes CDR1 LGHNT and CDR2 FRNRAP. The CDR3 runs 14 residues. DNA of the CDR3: TGTGCTAGTGGTTTGTCAGGGGCTTTGGGGACCCAGTACTTC. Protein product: CASGLSGALGTQYF.

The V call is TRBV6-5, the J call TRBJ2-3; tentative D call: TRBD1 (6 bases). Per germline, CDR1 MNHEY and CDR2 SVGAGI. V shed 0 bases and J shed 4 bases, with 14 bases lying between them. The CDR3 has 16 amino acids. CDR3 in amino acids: CASSYSHRESADTQYF. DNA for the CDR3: TGTGCCAGCAGTTACTCCCACAGGGAATCCGCAGATACGCAGTATTTT.

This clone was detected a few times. The CDR3 is CASSILRNSGTEAFF. In DNA form, the CDR3 reads TGTGCCAGTAGTATACTCCGAAACTCGGGGACTGAAGCTTTCTTT. The chain joins TRBV19 to TRBJ1-1, with unresolved D. The CDR3 consists of 15 residues. Germline-derived CDR1 and CDR2 are LNHDA and SQIVND (reference sequence). The ends were cut back, 2 bases at V and 5 bases at J, with 15 bases in the middle.